This T cell receptor beta chain was identified in a study of cytomegalovirus exposure and HLA in healthy donors. CDR3 length: 16 amino acids. V shed 2 bases and J 7 bases; nucleotides not matched to a gene: 6. Looked up from germline, CDR1 is MNHEY and CDR2 is SVGAGI. Regarding this clone: Antigen: not known.

Findings and caveats of the study: Equally common other TCR beta chains were less clonally expanded than HLA-associated ones, a later analysis found. Later, an analysis found that common viral pathogens appeared to be linked with several of the most significant clusters.

PCR used 60 Vbeta primers and 13 Jbeta primers. As handled by the study authors: Counted up in a later analysis, unique TCR beta chains came to some 75 million, with about 9.9 million shared. The protocol was immunoSEQ multiplex PCR, while the TCRdb copy is restricted to in-frame clones and leaves out a portion. Clone size and V and J calls were adopted from that table, with D and trimming inferred from the DNA. This table has about 120,000 clones, around 79% appearing once. Specimen: PBMCs. The sequence was obtained from a young woman in good health and CMV-seronegative. The genes are TRBV6-5 and TRBJ1-6; TRBD1 matches 9 bases. The CDR3 is CASSYPRDRENSPLHF. The DNA for the CDR3 is TGTGCCAGCAGTTACCCTCGGGACAGGGAAAATTCACCCCTCCACTTT.